The 5 T cell receptor beta chains below all came from one sample that was sequenced in a study of T cell repertoires in cytomegalovirus infection. Each CDR3 protein gets one entry after TCRdb re-called the reads with MiXCR. The sample records 200,000 to 300,000 distinct CDR3 sequences, about an eighth being singletons. Sequenced input: PBMCs. Every receptor here comes from a human donor in good health (CMV status not recorded). Some clones in this sample may be carry-over from other donors' samples.

This clonotype was seen repeatedly, ten times or more. This chain links TRBV7-2 with TRBJ2-1; 9 nucleotides align to TRBD2. Germline V gene lookup returns CDR1 SGHTA and CDR2 FQGNSA. After removal of 5 bases from V and 2 bases from J, the junction contained 7 bases not matched to a gene. This CDR3 spans 16 amino acids. This CDR3 is CASSLDGGRAYNEQFF. The CDR3, as DNA: TGTGCCAGCAGCCTGGACGGCGGGAGGGCCTACAATGAGCAGTTCTTC.

The rearrangement joins TRBV10-3 to TRBJ1-4; 7 bases line up with TRBD1. V lost 5 bases, J lost 4 bases, and 7 bases stayed unmatched. Germline CDR1 ENHRY, CDR2 SYGVKD. The CDR3 sequence is 15 residues long. The CDR3 here is CAISTTGEVNEKLFF. The CDR3 DNA reads as TGTGCCATCAGTACCACAGGGGAAGTTAATGAAAAACTGTTTTTT.

The genes are TRBV6-1 and TRBJ2-2; D call uncertain. Trimming removed 5 bases at V and 6 bases at J, with 16 bases between. The CDR3 is 15 residues long. Germline lookup yields CDR1 MNHNS and CDR2 SASEGT. The CDR3 DNA follows: TGTGCCAGCAGTTCGCAAGGGCGCTCGGCCGGGGAGCTGTTTTTT. This encodes CASSSQGRSAGELFF.

This clonotype was detected many times. The J gene is TRBJ2-7, the V gene TRBV11-2; 7 positions agree with TRBD1. V lost 5 bases and J lost 4; bases outside the gene matches: 11. The length of the CDR3 is 15 residues. CDR1 and CDR2 (germline): SGHAT, FQNNGV. DNA of the CDR3: TGTGCCAGCAGCACAGGTGGGGACAGCCGATACGAGCAGTACTTC. Its protein product is CASSTGGDSRYEQYF. Full variable domain (remainder filled in from reference TRBV11-2 and TRBJ2-7): EAGVAQSPRYKIIEKRQSVAFWCNPISGHATLYWYQQILGQGPKLLIQFQNNGVVDDSQLPKDRFSAERLKGVDSTLKIQPAKLEDSAVYLCASSTGGDSRYEQYFGPGTRLTVT.

This clonotype was detected a few times. This chain uses TRBV6-1 with TRBJ1-5; 9 positions match TRBD1. The length of the CDR3 is 17 residues. The germline gives CDR1 MNHNS, CDR2 SASEGT. Trimming cost V 5 bases and J 4 bases; bases outside gene matches: 12. Written as DNA, the CDR3 is TGTGCCAGCAGTAAATCCCCGGGACAGGGTTGGAATCAGCCCCAGCATTTT. Residues: CASSKSPGQGWNQPQHF.